The 21 T cell receptor beta chains reported below all come from one sample, sequenced in a study of blood T cell repertoires in COVID-19. The protocol was immunoSEQ multiplex PCR, while the TCRdb copy is restricted to in-frame clones and leaves out a portion. The sample lists under 150,000 clones; around nine tenths were seen once. Sequencing input: PBMCs or T cells enriched from blood (not recorded which). These receptors all come from a woman between 50 and 59 years old who had recovered from COVID-19.

This clone was detected only once. V is TRBV5-8 and J is TRBJ2-7; 8 bases line up with TRBD1. V lost 0 bases and J lost 4; bases outside the gene matches: 9. The germline gives CDR1 SGHTS, CDR2 YDEGEE. The CDR3 sequence is 16 residues long. The CDR3 reads CASSLGAGQGAYEQYF. CDR3 in DNA: TGTGCCAGCAGCTTGGGGGCCGGGCAGGGGGCTTACGAGCAGTACTTC.

The J gene is TRBJ2-3, the V gene TRBV19, with 9 bases lining up with TRBD2. After removal of 6 bases from V and 4 bases from J, the junction contained 11 bases not matched to a gene. The CDR3 sequence is 16 residues long. CDR1 and CDR2 from the germline V gene are LNHDA and SQIVND (reference sequence). CDR3 amino acids: CASSPTGGGAADTQYF. The CDR3 DNA sequence: TGTGCCAGTAGCCCCACTGGCGGGGGGGCCGCAGATACGCAGTATTTT.

This rearrangement joins TRBV6-5 to TRBJ2-7; tentatively, D is TRBD2 (6 bases). CDR3 length: 15 residues. Deletions cut 2 bases from V and 0 bases from J, with 11 bases between. Looked up from germline, CDR1 is MNHEY and CDR2 is SVGAGI. CDR3 in DNA: TGTGCCAGCAGTTACGTCGGGACTCCCTCCTACGAGCAGTACTTC. Its translation is CASSYVGTPSYEQYF.

The genes are TRBV5-8 and TRBJ2-5, with 11 bases that match TRBD2. CDR1 SGHTS and CDR2 YDEGEE come from the germline V gene. The CDR3 contains 17 residues. After removal of 4 bases from V and 5 bases from J, the junction contained 13 bases not matched to a gene. The CDR3 coding sequence is TGTGCCAGCAGCCCCGGCACTAGCGGGGGAGGATGGGAGACCCAGTACTTC. Translation: CASSPGTSGGGWETQYF.

Only one count was recorded for this clone. The chain recombines TRBV5-1 with TRBJ2-3, with 7 bases fitting TRBD1. Germline CDR1 reads SGHRS; CDR2 reads YFSETQ. CDR3 length: 16 amino acids. The V segment lost 2 bases and the J segment 2 bases; nucleotides outside the gene matches: 8. The DNA of the CDR3 is TGCGCCAGCAGCTTCCCTTGGACAGGACCCACAGATACGCAGTATTTT. Its translation: CASSFPWTGPTDTQYF.

This chain links TRBV5-1 with TRBJ1-1; the D is unclear. The CDR3 consists of 13 residues. Trimming removed 7 bases at V and 1 base at J, with 11 bases between. Germline V lookup: CDR1 SGHRS, CDR2 YFSETQ. CDR3 sequence: CASGSSANTEAFF. For the CDR3, the DNA is TGCGCCAGCGGTTCCAGTGCGAACACTGAAGCTTTCTTT.

This clone occurred once. This chain joins TRBV5-5 and TRBJ1-1, with a weak D call TRBD1 (6 bases). This CDR3 comprises 13 residues. Trimming removed 1 base from V and 5 bases from J, with 9 bases in between. In germline, CDR1 is SGHKS, CDR2 YYEKEE (reference sequence). CDR3 sequence (DNA): TGTGCCAGCAGCTTGACAGGGCGTACTGAAGCTTTCTTT. Translating it yields CASSLTGRTEAFF.

CDR3 DNA: TGTGCCAGCAGCCCCGAGAGTTTGATTTTTAATGAAAAACTGTTTTTT. Its protein product is CASSPESLIFNEKLFF. This chain uses TRBV11-3 with TRBJ1-4; D not certain. The CDR3 loop spans 16 amino acids. Germline V CDR1 and CDR2: SGHNT, YENEEA. The V and J ends lost 5 bases and 4 bases respectively, with 17 bases between them.

This rearrangement joins TRBV3-1 (or the pseudogene TRBV3-2) to TRBJ2-3; the D gene is possibly TRBD2 (6 bases). Trimming stripped 1 base from V and 5 bases from J, with 16 bases between. This CDR3 is built from 16 residues. Germline-derived CDR1 and CDR2 are LGHDT and YNNKEL (reference sequence). The CDR3 is CASSQGTWGVKDTQYF. As DNA, the CDR3 is TGTGCCAGCAGCCAAGGAACTTGGGGGGTTAAAGATACGCAGTATTTT.

CDR3 amino acids: CASSLGGGYQPQHF. CDR3 bases: TGTGCCAGCAGCTTAGGAGGGGGATATCAGCCCCAGCATTTT. This chain joins TRBV11-2 and TRBJ1-5, with a possible D match to TRBD1 (6 bases). The CDR3 is 14 residues long. In germline, CDR1 is SGHAT, CDR2 FQNNGV. Deletions cut 1 base from V and 5 bases from J, with 9 bases between.

This clone occurred once. The rearrangement joins TRBV3-1 (or the pseudogene TRBV3-2) to TRBJ1-1; D possibly corresponds to TRBD1 (5 bases). V gave up 3 bases and J gave up 1 base, with 21 bases separating them. Germline V gene lookup returns CDR1 LGHDT and CDR2 YNNKEL (reference sequence). The CDR3 is made up of 18 amino acids. CDR3 loop: CASSHFVDFGGANTEAFF. CDR3 nucleotides: TGTGCCAGCAGCCATTTTGTGGACTTCGGGGGAGCGAACACTGAAGCTTTCTTT.

The rearrangement links TRBV29-1 to TRBJ2-5; D is ambiguous. V was shortened by 0 bases and J by 3 bases, with 5 bases between the two germline ends. Germline V CDR1 and CDR2: SQVTM, ANQGSEA. The CDR3 loop spans 12 amino acids. CDR3 in amino acids: CSVEDRKETQYF. The CDR3 DNA follows: TGCAGCGTTGAAGACAGAAAAGAGACCCAGTACTTC.

This clone was counted a few times. The rearrangement links TRBV18 to TRBJ1-2; no clear D. The germline gives CDR1 KGHSH, CDR2 LQKENI. With 3 bases removed from V and 4 bases from J, the gap between germline ends came to 15 bases. The CDR3 extends over 15 amino acids. CDR3 loop: CASSPEGGASYGYTF. The CDR3 region has the DNA TGTGCCAGCTCACCTGAGGGAGGCGCGAGCTATGGCTACACCTTC.

This clone is a singleton in its sample. The V gene is TRBV3-1 (or the pseudogene TRBV3-2), the J gene TRBJ2-6; 10 bases map to TRBD1. The CDR3 extends over 17 amino acids. Looked up from germline, CDR1 is LGHDT and CDR2 is YNNKEL (reference sequence). The trim removed 1 base at V and 1 base at J, leaving 1 base unmatched. The CDR3 spells CASSQGTGGSGANVLTF. The CDR3 coding sequence is TGTGCCAGCAGCCAAGGGACAGGGGGTTCTGGGGCCAACGTCCTGACTTTC.

The V and J genes are TRBV7-2 and TRBJ2-5; 9 nucleotides line up with TRBD2. The germline gives CDR1 SGHTA, CDR2 FQGNSA. The junction had 5 bases not matched to a gene; V was cut back by 3 bases and J by 0 bases. The CDR3 sequence is 16 residues long. CDR3 sequence (DNA): TGTGCCAGCAGCTTCGGACTAGCGTTAAACCAAGAGACCCAGTACTTC. It translates to CASSFGLALNQETQYF.

This chain links TRBV16 with TRBJ1-1, with no clear D. V was cut by 4 bases and J by 1 base, with 10 bases left in between. Germline V CDR1 and CDR2: KGHSY, FQNENV. The CDR3 consists of 14 residues. CDR3 coding DNA: TGTGCCAGCAGCCGGGCTTTCCCGAACACTGAAGCTTTCTTT. It encodes CASSRAFPNTEAFF.

The chain carries TRBV7-7 and TRBJ2-2; the match to TRBD1 covers 7 bases. The CDR3 has 15 residues. CDR1 is SSHAT and CDR2 is FNYEAQ in the germline V gene (reference sequence). The CDR3 DNA reads as TGTGCTATAACGGCCGGGACAGCGAACACCGGGGAGCTGTTTTTT. Translated, it gives CAITAGTANTGELFF.

The chain couples TRBV5-1 to TRBJ1-1, with TRBD1 as a possible D gene (5 bases). Between the trimmed V and J ends, which lost 1 base and 8 bases, there was a span of 12 bases. Germline loops: CDR1 SGHRS, CDR2 YFSETQ. The CDR3 spans 13 residues. The CDR3 sequence: CASSLLSTEEAFF. The CDR3 bases are TGCGCCAGCAGCTTGTTATCGACAGAGGAAGCTTTCTTT. The full variable domain, its missing parts supplied by reference TRBV5-1 and TRBJ1-1, is KAGVTQTPRYLIKTRGQQVTLSCSPISGHRSVSWYQQTPGQGLQFLFEYFSETQRNKGNFPGRFSGRQFSNSRSEMNVSTLELGDSALYLCASSLLSTEEAFFGQGTRLTVV.

This clone has only a few counts. This rearrangement joins TRBV6-5 to TRBJ1-1, with a tentative D call TRBD1 (6 bases). The V end was cut by 2 bases, the J end by 4 bases, with 14 bases between. The CDR3 extends over 15 amino acids. Looked up from germline, CDR1 is MNHEY and CDR2 is SVGAGI. CDR3 sequence reads: CASSYERQARTEAFF. The CDR3 DNA is TGTGCCAGCAGTTACGAGAGACAGGCCCGCACTGAAGCTTTCTTT.

The chain is built from TRBV12-5 and TRBJ2-1; TRBD2 matches 8 bases. CDR1 and CDR2 from the germline V gene are LGHNT and FRNRAP. CDR3 size: 15 residues. J was trimmed by 16 bases and V by 2 bases; bases with no gene match: 16. CDR3: CASGLYRGSGGPFFF. CDR3 sequence (DNA): TGTGCTAGTGGTTTGTATCGTGGGAGCGGGGGTCCCTTTTTCTTC.

This clone occurred once. The V gene is TRBV7-2, the J gene TRBJ2-7, with D possibly matching TRBD2 (5 bases). The V end lost 2 bases, the J end lost 3 bases, and 14 bases lay between the germline ends. The germline CDR1 and CDR2 sequences are SGHTA and FQGNSA. The CDR3 has 15 amino acids. DNA of the CDR3: TGTGCCAGCAGCTTACGGCCGGGGAGCTACTACGAGCAGTACTTC. Its translation is CASSLRPGSYYEQYF.